This entry lists 20 T cell receptor beta chains sequenced from one sample in a study of shared clonotypes between healthy human individuals (dated by TCRdb to 2020 to 2022). The library was prepared using the immunoSEQ multiplex PCR assay. The clones in this table, taken by TCRdb from immuneACCESS, are in-frame only. Not every clone is retained; where verified, under half of the shortfall comes from an unresolved V gene, and the cause of the rest is unknown. Recorded for this sample are around 600,000 clones; about 97% of them occurred a single time. The leading ten clones occupy 0.057% of the sample. Sequenced sample: naive CD4+ T cells sorted from blood. The cell subset or site label of this sample denotes: CD45RA+ positively selected. The receptors derive from a woman aged 25 to 45 in good health.

The rearrangement joins TRBV5-6 to TRBJ1-1; 11 nucleotides agree with TRBD1. In germline, CDR1 is SGHDT, CDR2 YYEEEE. The V and J ends lost 6 bases and 4 bases, in that order; junction bases with no gene match: 11. This CDR3 contains 16 residues. CDR3 loop: CASTLWTGGAITEAFF. The CDR3, as DNA: TGTGCCAGCACCCTCTGGACAGGGGGCGCGATCACTGAAGCTTTCTTT.

This rearrangement joins TRBV7-9 to TRBJ2-7; TRBD2 aligns across 13 bases. V shed 2 bases, J shed 5 bases, and the junction held 9 bases outside the gene matches. This CDR3 has 17 amino acids. CDR1 and CDR2 from the germline V gene are SEHNR and FQNEAQ (reference sequence). The CDR3 region is CASSLSEGLAGSNEQYF. The CDR3 region has the DNA TGTGCCAGCAGCTTATCAGAGGGACTAGCGGGATCCAACGAGCAGTACTTC.

The chain carries TRBV28 and TRBJ1-5; D is uncertain. The V end lost 8 bases, the J end lost 6 bases, and 14 bases lay between the germline ends. Germline lookup yields CDR1 MDHEN and CDR2 SYDVKM. This CDR3 has 13 amino acids. CDR3 loop: CASDGRGSQPQHF. CDR3 in DNA: TGTGCCAGCGACGGCCGCGGCAGTCAGCCCCAGCATTTT.

The chain has TRBV11-2 and TRBJ1-2, with D maybe TRBD1 (5 bases). This CDR3 has 13 residues. Germline assignment: CDR1 SGHAT and CDR2 FQNNGV. Trimming cost V 4 bases and J 6 bases, with 12 bases left between them. The CDR3 DNA reads as TGTGCCAGCAGCTCAATCGGGGCAGATGGCTACACCTTC. Its protein is CASSSIGADGYTF. Filled out from reference TRBV11-2 and TRBJ1-2, the complete variable domain reads EAGVAQSPRYKIIEKRQSVAFWCNPISGHATLYWYQQILGQGPKLLIQFQNNGVVDDSQLPKDRFSAERLKGVDSTLKIQPAKLEDSAVYLCASSSIGADGYTFGSGTRLTVV.

This clone was found once. The same CDR3 can be traced to other DNA sequences in this sample. The DNA of the CDR3 is TGTGCCAGCAGTCGGGACAGCAATCAGCCCCAGCATTTT. Amino acid sequence: CASSRDSNQPQHF. V usage is TRBV28 and J usage is TRBJ1-5; tentative D call: TRBD1 (5 bases). V was pared by 5 bases and J by 1 base, with 6 bases between. Germline CDR1 reads MDHEN; CDR2 reads SYDVKM. This CDR3 is 13 amino acids long.

This clone came up once. This chain joins TRBV6-6 and TRBJ2-7; no clear D. Trimming pared 0 bases from V and 4 bases from J, leaving 13 bases between. CDR1 MNHNY and CDR2 SVGAGI come from the germline V gene (reference sequence). This CDR3 region has 15 residues. The CDR3 DNA reads TGTGCCAGCAGTTACTCGGCCCTGGACCGTTACGAGCAGTACTTC. As protein: CASSYSALDRYEQYF.

This sequence joins TRBV27 and TRBJ1-1; perhaps TRBD1 as D (6 bases). This CDR3 comprises 17 residues. The V gene lost 6 bases and the J gene lost 0 bases, with 20 bases spanning the gap. The germline gives CDR1 MNHEY, CDR2 SMNVEV (reference sequence). This chain's CDR3 is CASSLVAWGDMNTEAFF. The CDR3 bases are TGTGCCAGCAGCTTAGTCGCCTGGGGGGACATGAACACTGAAGCTTTCTTT.

The J gene is TRBJ2-1, the V gene TRBV7-6, with 7 bases matching TRBD2. CDR1 SGHVS and CDR2 FNYEAQ come from the germline V gene. The CDR3 is 16 amino acids. V was clipped by 3 bases and J by 0 bases; unmatched bases: 5. The CDR3 region is CASSFTSVSSYNEQFF. The CDR3 DNA is TGTGCCAGCAGCTTTACTAGCGTGAGCTCCTACAATGAGCAGTTCTTC.

The V call is TRBV7-2, the J call TRBJ2-2, with 7 bases identical to TRBD1. Germline CDR1 SGHTA, CDR2 FQGNSA. The CDR3 has 15 amino acids. J gave up 6 bases and V 3 bases, and 7 bases lay outside the gene matches. The CDR3 DNA reads TGTGCCAGCAGCTTCAGCCAGGGGGTTCCCGGGGAGCTGTTTTTT. This encodes CASSFSQGVPGELFF.

The chain links TRBV27 to TRBJ1-2; D not resolved. Trimming cost V 8 bases and J 8 bases, with 18 bases left between them. Germline loops: CDR1 MNHEY, CDR2 SMNVEV (reference sequence). The CDR3 spans 13 residues. CDR3 in DNA: TGTGCCAGCTCCCCCGACGGAGGCCGCGGCTACACCTTC. Translation: CASSPDGGRGYTF.

This chain joins TRBV2 and TRBJ2-7; D call uncertain. Germline loops: CDR1 SNHLY, CDR2 FYNNEI. The CDR3 has 12 residues. Trimming took 7 bases from V and 6 from J, leaving 13 bases between them. CDR3 sequence reads: CASTQWSGEQYF. DNA for the CDR3: TGTGCCAGCACACAGTGGTCTGGCGAGCAGTACTTC.

The chain employs TRBV5-3 and TRBJ2-1, with 14 bases matching TRBD2. TRBV5-3 is labeled an ORF, and its function is uncertain. The CDR3 loop spans 15 amino acids. Losses at the gene ends were 8 bases for V and 7 bases for J; bases not matched to a gene: 8. The CDR3 DNA is TGTGCCAGCGGGGGACTAGCGGGAGAGGGGAATGAGCAGTTCTTC. Encoded protein: CASGGLAGEGNEQFF.

The chain has TRBV6-1 and TRBJ1-1, with D possibly matching TRBD1 (6 bases). The CDR3 consists of 15 residues. In germline, CDR1 is MNHNS, CDR2 SASEGT. V dropped 1 base and J dropped 3 bases, with 12 bases sitting between them. This chain's CDR3 is CASSEEGEDYTEAFF. The CDR3 nucleotides are TGTGCCAGCAGTGAAGAGGGGGAGGATTACACTGAAGCTTTCTTT.

This clone appeared a single time. V and J are TRBV29-1 and TRBJ2-5; unclear D gene. The DNA end is more similar to TRBJ2-7, so the J call may be wrong. This CDR3 comprises 17 residues. Looked up from germline, CDR1 is SQVTM and CDR2 is ANQGSEA. The CDR3 DNA sequence: TGCAGCGTTGACCCCCACGATTGGGCGACCAGCTCCTACGAGCAGTACTTC. It is translated as CSVDPHDWATSSYEQYF.

The V gene is TRBV28, the J gene TRBJ2-7; D is unclear. Germline lookup yields CDR1 MDHEN and CDR2 SYDVKM. The length of the CDR3 is 15 residues. Trimming pared 3 bases from V and 3 bases from J, leaving 15 bases between. The CDR3 nucleotides read TGTGCCAGCAGTTTGGCGGCAGCCCCTCTCTACGAGCAGTACTTC. Translating it yields CASSLAAAPLYEQYF.

The chain uses TRBV7-9 and TRBJ2-2; D call uncertain. Germline V CDR1 and CDR2: SEHNR, FQNEAQ (reference sequence). This CDR3 has 14 residues. V lost 1 base and J 6 bases, leaving 9 bases between the germline ends. The CDR3 reads CASSLDELAGELFF. The CDR3, as DNA: TGTGCCAGCAGCTTAGACGAGTTGGCCGGGGAGCTGTTTTTT.

The chain joins TRBV7-9 to TRBJ1-5, with 7 bases fitting TRBD1. Germline V gene sequence: CDR1 SEHNR, CDR2 FQNEAQ (reference sequence). The CDR3 has 16 amino acids. Unmatched junction bases numbered 10, after V lost 4 bases and J lost 4 bases. CDR3 sequence: CASSYRRDRLNQPQHF. The CDR3 nucleotides read TGTGCCAGCAGCTATCGAAGGGACAGACTGAATCAGCCCCAGCATTTT.

This sequence joins TRBV2 and TRBJ2-7; 7 bases are shared with TRBD2. The germline CDR1 and CDR2 sequences are SNHLY and FYNNEI. This CDR3 is 15 amino acids long. Losses at the gene ends were 6 bases for V and 2 bases for J; bases not matched to a gene: 10. CDR3 region: CASSDLAALTYEQYF. CDR3 nucleotides: TGTGCCAGCAGCGACCTAGCGGCCCTCACCTACGAGCAGTACTTC.

In DNA form, the CDR3 reads TGTGCCAGCAGAAAGAAGGAGTCTCGGGACGAGCAGTACTTC. Translation gives CASRKKESRDEQYF. This sequence joins TRBV2 and TRBJ2-7; D gene uncertain. The V gene's germline CDR1 is SNHLY and CDR2 FYNNEI. The CDR3 contains 14 residues. The V end lost 6 bases, the J end lost 5 bases, and 17 bases lay between the germline ends. Combining the CDR3 with reference TRBV2 and TRBJ2-7 gives the whole variable domain EPEVTQTPSHQVTQMGQEVILRCVPISNHLYFYWYRQILGQKVEFLVSFYNNEISEKSEIFDDQFSVERPDGSNFTLKIRSTKLEDSAMYFCASRKKESRDEQYFGPGTRLTVT.

The V call is TRBV7-8, the J call TRBJ1-2; tentative D call: TRBD1 (5 bases). The CDR3 spans 14 residues. Germline V gives CDR1 SGHVS, CDR2 FQNEAQ. The V gene lost 5 bases and the J gene lost 0 bases, with 10 bases spanning the gap. CDR3 protein: CASSPRTTNYGYTF. Here the CDR3 DNA reads TGTGCCAGCAGCCCTCGGACAACTAACTATGGCTACACCTTC.